This T cell receptor (beta chain) emerged from a study of vaccination effects on CD4 cells after COVID-19. To note about this clone: Its antigen remains unidentified.

The CDR3 totals 20 residues. V lost 3 bases and J lost 2; bases outside the gene matches: 18. Germline V CDR1 and CDR2: LNHDA, SQIVND (reference sequence). The assay was immunoSEQ multiplex PCR, and TCRdb's table has in-frame clones only and misses some. Seen here are tens of thousands of clones, about 72% observed once, and the top ten hold approximately 10%. Using viral peptide pools, the ViraFEST assay grew out antigen-specific CD4+ T cells prior to sequencing. Subsequent to about 10 days of culture, CD4+ T cells were isolated. Participants received two doses of either the BNT162b2 or mRNA-1273 vaccine. Absence of prior SARS-CoV-2 infection characterized the vaccine recipients, who showed negative nucleocapsid antibodies. Half the medium was swapped for IL-2 medium on days 3 and 7.

The V and J genes are TRBV19 and TRBJ2-7; 11 bases fit TRBD1. Sequences were derived from CD4+ T cells from PBMCs cultured with HCoV-229E spike peptides, sampled after COVID-19 vaccination. The source is a human donor who received a COVID-19 vaccine. DNA of the CDR3: TGTGCCAGTAGTATCCGCTCCGCCGGGACAGGGGGGGAGATTACCTACGAGCAGTACTTC. Encoded protein: CASSIRSAGTGGEITYEQYF. Supplemented by reference TRBV19 and TRBJ2-7, the full variable domain reads DGGITQSPKYLFRKEGQNVTLSCEQNLNHDAMYWYRQDPGQGLRLIYYSQIVNDFQKGDIAEGYSVSREKKESFPLTVTSAQKNPTAFYLCASSIRSAGTGGEITYEQYFGPGTRLTVT.